What follows are 22 T cell receptor beta chains derived from one specimen sequenced in a study of CD4+ T cells in melanoma (dated 2022 in TCRdb). The library relied on the immunoSEQ multiplex PCR assay. The clones in this table, taken by TCRdb from immuneACCESS, are in-frame only. Not every clone is retained; where verified, under half of the shortfall comes from an unresolved V gene, and the cause of the rest is unknown. This sample is represented by fewer than 150,000 clones; around nine tenths of them were singletons. 1.5% to 1.7% of the sample comes from the top ten. The source of these receptors is a human donor with melanoma.

The chain joins TRBV6-6 to TRBJ2-7; D remains ambiguous. The CDR3 has 13 residues. Germline assignment: CDR1 MNHNY and CDR2 SVGAGI (reference sequence). Between the trimmed V and J ends, which lost 0 bases and 7 bases, there was a span of 10 bases. CDR3 sequence (DNA): TGTGCCAGCAGTTACTCGAAGGAGAGGGAGCAGTACTTC. Translating it yields CASSYSKEREQYF.

The chain recombines TRBV30 with TRBJ2-3, with D unresolved. V shed 2 bases and J shed 7 bases, with 16 bases lying between them. CDR1 and CDR2 (germline): GTSNPN, SVGIG (reference sequence). CDR3 length equals 14 residues. Here the CDR3 DNA reads TGTGCCTGGAGTAAGGACCTTGCAGTGAATACGCAGTATTTT. Translating it yields CAWSKDLAVNTQYF. Full variable domain (outside the CDR3, taken from reference TRBV30 and TRBJ2-3): SQTIHQWPATLVQPVGSPLSLECTVEGTSNPNLYWYRQAAGRGLQLLFYSVGIGQISSEVPQNLSASRPQDRQFILSSKKLLLSDSGFYLCAWSKDLAVNTQYFGPGTRLTVL.

J is TRBJ1-5 and V is TRBV6-1; D gene unclear. The CDR3 loop spans 12 amino acids. Germline CDR1 is MNHNS and CDR2 is SASEGT. Trimming took 7 bases from V and 9 from J, leaving 13 bases between them. CDR3 loop: CASMGNGLPQHF. The CDR3 nucleotides read TGTGCCAGCATGGGAAATGGGCTGCCCCAGCATTTT.

The V and J genes are TRBV4-1 and TRBJ2-3; D is unresolved. Trimming removed 2 bases at V and 4 bases at J, with 13 bases between. There are 15 residues in the CDR3. Germline CDR1 and CDR2: MGHRA and YSYEKL. CDR3 bases: TGCGCCAGCAGCCAAAGTGAGGTTAGGTCAGATACGCAGTATTTT. It encodes CASSQSEVRSDTQYF.

The CDR3 region has the DNA TGCGCCAGCACCTCTACTAGCGGGGGTTCCAATGAGCAGTTCTTC. Translated, it gives CASTSTSGGSNEQFF. V usage is TRBV4-1 and J usage is TRBJ2-1; 11 nucleotides line up with TRBD2. V gave up 7 bases and J gave up 6 bases; unmatched junction bases: 8. The CDR3 is 15 amino acids. CDR1 and CDR2 (germline): MGHRA, YSYEKL.

This clone was seen more than once but under ten times. V gene TRBV4-2 combines with J gene TRBJ2-5, with TRBD1 matching 8 bases. Germline V gene lookup returns CDR1 LGHNA and CDR2 YNFKEQ. V was pared by 6 bases and J by 2 bases, with 8 bases of the junction left unmatched. This CDR3 comprises 15 residues. The CDR3 nucleotides are TGTGCCAGCAGACGCGGGACAGGCGCGCAAGAGACCCAGTACTTC. Its translation is CASRRGTGAQETQYF.

As to this clone: The junction does not match germline at one end; this may be a read error. The chain combines TRBV5-4 with TRBJ1-1, with unresolved D. The germline CDR1 and CDR2 sequences are SGHNT and YYREEE (reference sequence). The CDR3 is 13 amino acids. CDR3 bases: TGTGCCAGTAGCTTGAATTGGGAGGGAGAAGCTTTCTTT. Translated, it gives CASSLNWEGEAFF.

This sequence joins TRBV18 and TRBJ1-1, with 9 nucleotides matching TRBD1. J was trimmed by 5 bases and V by 1 base; bases with no gene match: 2. This CDR3 region has 14 residues. Germline V gene lookup returns CDR1 KGHSH and CDR2 LQKENI. The CDR3 is CASSPRQGETEAFF. DNA for the CDR3: TGTGCCAGCTCACCACGACAGGGGGAGACTGAAGCTTTCTTT.

This clone was seen only a few times. The chain carries TRBV2 and TRBJ2-7; unclear D gene. Trimming removed 5 bases at V and 6 bases at J, with 11 bases between. Germline CDR1 SNHLY, CDR2 FYNNEI. The CDR3 loop spans 12 amino acids. The CDR3 sequence: CASSSTVSEQYF. The CDR3 nucleotides are TGTGCCAGCAGTTCGACTGTAAGCGAGCAGTACTTC. Variable domain in full (rest from reference TRBV2 and TRBJ2-7): EPEVTQTPSHQVTQMGQEVILRCVPISNHLYFYWYRQILGQKVEFLVSFYNNEISEKSEIFDDQFSVERPDGSNFTLKIRSTKLEDSAMYFCASSSTVSEQYFGPGTRLTVT.

This chain links TRBV7-3 with TRBJ2-3; D not certain. The CDR3 has 12 residues. Trimming removed 8 bases at V and 0 bases at J, with 6 bases between. Germline assignment: CDR1 SGHTA and CDR2 FQGTGA. CDR3 coding DNA: TGTGCCAGCTCAGCTAGCACAGATACGCAGTATTTT. Amino acids: CASSASTDTQYF.

V and J are TRBV7-9 and TRBJ2-1; D is undetermined. Trimming removed 5 bases from V and 4 bases from J, with 18 bases in between. This CDR3 is 16 amino acids long. Germline assignment: CDR1 SEHNR and CDR2 FQNEAQ (reference sequence). The CDR3 protein is CASSPKRTTLYNEQFF. The CDR3 bases are TGTGCCAGCAGCCCGAAGAGGACGACCCTATACAATGAGCAGTTCTTC.

The chain combines TRBV5-1 with TRBJ1-2, with 8 bases matching TRBD1. The V and J ends lost 0 bases and 8 bases, in that order; junction bases with no gene match: 9. Germline assignment: CDR1 SGHRS and CDR2 YFSETQ. This CDR3 comprises 15 residues. CDR3 nucleotide sequence: TGCGCCAGCAGCTTGGCCTCGGGGACAGGTGACGGCTACACCTTC. Translation: CASSLASGTGDGYTF.

The chain combines TRBV15 with TRBJ2-5; D remains ambiguous. The V gene lost 1 base and the J gene lost 2 bases, with 11 bases spanning the gap. Per the germline V gene, CDR1 is LNHNV and CDR2 is YYDKDF (reference sequence). CDR3 length: 15 amino acids. The CDR3 sequence: CATSRVGLRQETQYF. The CDR3 DNA reads TGTGCCACCAGCAGAGTCGGTCTAAGGCAAGAGACCCAGTACTTC.

The chain is built from TRBV10-2 and TRBJ2-7; no definite D call. Germline V gene lookup returns CDR1 WSHSY and CDR2 SAAADI. V was clipped by 4 bases and J by 6 bases, with 19 bases between them. This CDR3 spans 15 amino acids. The CDR3: CASSVQLGRSIEQYF. CDR3 DNA: TGCGCCAGCAGTGTACAGCTTGGGCGGTCGATCGAGCAGTACTTC.

The J gene is TRBJ2-7, the V gene TRBV18; TRBD1 matches 12 bases. J gave up 6 bases and V 6 bases, and 9 bases lay outside the gene matches. From germline, CDR1 is KGHSH and CDR2 LQKENI. This CDR3 has 15 amino acids. This CDR3 reads CASSPSGTGGGEQYF. CDR3 sequence (DNA): TGTGCCAGCTCGCCTTCCGGGACAGGGGGCGGCGAGCAGTACTTC.

V and J are TRBV2 and TRBJ2-7; tentative D call: TRBD2 (8 bases). There are 14 residues in the CDR3. Germline V lookup: CDR1 SNHLY, CDR2 FYNNEI. V was clipped by 6 bases and J by 2 bases, with 14 bases between them. For the CDR3, the DNA is TGTGCCAGCAGCGGGAGGGACAGCACCTACGAGCAGTACTTC. Translating it yields CASSGRDSTYEQYF.

The CDR3 coding sequence is TGTGCCTGGAGCACCGGGACTAGCGGGGGGGCGGAGACCCAGTACTTC. Protein sequence: CAWSTGTSGGAETQYF. The rearrangement links TRBV30 to TRBJ2-5, with 16 bases lining up with TRBD2. CDR3 length equals 16 residues. The junction had 6 bases not matched to a gene; V was cut back by 3 bases and J by 5 bases. CDR1 GTSNPN and CDR2 SVGIG come from the germline V gene (reference sequence).

The chain joins TRBV2 to TRBJ2-5; weak D call: TRBD1 (5 bases). V was shortened by 7 bases and J by 4 bases, with 13 bases between the two germline ends. Germline CDR1 reads SNHLY; CDR2 reads FYNNEI. The length of the CDR3 is 13 residues. In DNA form, the CDR3 reads TGTGCCAGCAAGCCCAGACAGTCAGAGACCCAGTACTTC. Translated: CASKPRQSETQYF. Full variable domain (missing parts from reference TRBV2 and TRBJ2-5): EPEVTQTPSHQVTQMGQEVILRCVPISNHLYFYWYRQILGQKVEFLVSFYNNEISEKSEIFDDQFSVERPDGSNFTLKIRSTKLEDSAMYFCASKPRQSETQYFGPGTRLLVL.

The V call is TRBV19, the J call TRBJ1-5, with 7 positions matching TRBD1. The length of the CDR3 is 15 residues. V lost 9 bases to trimming and J lost 5 bases; unmatched junction nucleotides: 13. The germline CDR1 and CDR2 sequences are LNHDA and SQIVND (reference sequence). The CDR3 loop reads CASRLWDRPHQPQHF. DNA for the CDR3: TGTGCCAGCCGATTGTGGGACAGACCTCATCAGCCCCAGCATTTT.

V gene TRBV4-2 combines with J gene TRBJ2-3, with D tentatively TRBD2 (5 bases). CDR1 is LGHNA and CDR2 is YNFKEQ in the germline V gene. The CDR3 loop spans 17 amino acids. Trimming stripped 0 bases from V and 0 bases from J, with 13 bases between. The CDR3 spells CASSQEPPGSSTDTQYF. As DNA, the CDR3 is TGTGCCAGCAGCCAAGAGCCCCCGGGGTCTAGCACAGATACGCAGTATTTT.

This chain connects TRBV21-1 to TRBJ2-2; the table's D gene call, TRBD1, was not cross checked with the DNA. TRBV21-1 is annotated as a pseudogene. This CDR3 contains 16 residues. Written as DNA, the CDR3 is TGTGCCAGCAGTTTCTCCCCAGATCCGAACACCGGGGAGCTGTTTTTT. Encoded protein: CASSFSPDPNTGELFF.

The gene calls are TRBV20-1 and TRBJ2-3, with D hard to call. The CDR3 runs 10 residues. CDR1 and CDR2 (germline): DFQATT, SNEGSKA (reference sequence). The DNA of the CDR3 is TGCAGCGTGGAAACAGATACGCAGTATTTT. It specifies CSVETDTQYF.